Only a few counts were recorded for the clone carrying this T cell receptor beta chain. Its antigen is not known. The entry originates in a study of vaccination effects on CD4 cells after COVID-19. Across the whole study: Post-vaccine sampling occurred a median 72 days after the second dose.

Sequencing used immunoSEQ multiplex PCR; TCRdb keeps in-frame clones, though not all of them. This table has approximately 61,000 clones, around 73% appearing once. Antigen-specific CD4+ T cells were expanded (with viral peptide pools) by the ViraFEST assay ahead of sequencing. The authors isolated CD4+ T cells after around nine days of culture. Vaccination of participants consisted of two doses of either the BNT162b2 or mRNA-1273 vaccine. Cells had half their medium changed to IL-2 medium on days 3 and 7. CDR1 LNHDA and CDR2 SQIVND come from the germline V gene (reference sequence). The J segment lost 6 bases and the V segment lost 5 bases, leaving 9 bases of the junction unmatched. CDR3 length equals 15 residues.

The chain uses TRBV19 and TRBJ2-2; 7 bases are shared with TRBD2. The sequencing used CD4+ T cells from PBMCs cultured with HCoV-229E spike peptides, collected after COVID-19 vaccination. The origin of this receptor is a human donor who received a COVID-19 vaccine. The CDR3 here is CASSGHGGFAGELFF. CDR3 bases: TGTGCCAGTAGTGGGCACGGGGGGTTCGCCGGGGAGCTGTTTTTT.